The 21 T cell receptor beta chains below come from one sample, sequenced in a study of post-analysis software for immune sequencing data. Overall study results and limits: About 5 TRBV segments occurring more often in patients than controls included TRBV5-6, TRBV5-1 and TRBV20-1.

Included in the TCR beta cDNA libraries were unique molecular identifiers. TCRdb re-called the PCR reads through MiXCR, storing one row per CDR3 protein. The sample has some 800,000 distinct CDR3 sequences; about half are singletons. For these receptors, no antigen is known. Sequencing was done on a sample of blood. Receptors originate from a girl between 5 and 17 years old with multiple sclerosis.

The chain is built from TRBV6-5 and TRBJ2-2; TRBD2 agrees at 9 bases. V was pared by 6 bases and J by 6 bases, with 5 bases of the junction left unmatched. The CDR3 runs to 14 residues. Germline assignment: CDR1 MNHEY and CDR2 SVGAGI. The CDR3 loop is CASRPGLASGELFF. In DNA, the CDR3 is TGTGCCAGCAGACCGGGACTAGCCTCCGGGGAGCTGTTTTTT.

This clonotype appeared many times. The rearrangement links TRBV4-2 to TRBJ1-3; TRBD1 is a possible D gene (5 bases). Germline CDR1 and CDR2: LGHNA and YNFKEQ. V was pared by 5 bases and J by 4 bases, with 9 bases between. The CDR3 contains 13 residues. This chain's CDR3 is CASSSGLGNTIYF. CDR3 in DNA: TGTGCCAGCAGCTCGGGACTCGGAAACACCATATATTTT.

The rearrangement uses TRBV5-1 and TRBJ2-5; tentatively, D is TRBD1 (6 bases). The J call may be faulty, since TRBJ2-7 better matches the DNA end. Looked up from germline, CDR1 is SGHRS and CDR2 is YFSETQ. This CDR3 comprises 15 residues. The CDR3 DNA is TGCGCCAGCAGCTTGGAAAATCCAGGGGAATACGAGCAGTACTTC. Protein: CASSLENPGEYEQYF.

The table lists this clonotype with a few counts. The chain employs TRBV6-1 and TRBJ2-1; 9 bases align to TRBD2. The V gene end was trimmed by 10 bases and the J gene end by 1 base; junction bases not matched to a gene: 11. Germline loops: CDR1 MNHNS, CDR2 SASEGT. CDR3 length: 16 amino acids. The CDR3 sequence: CATDTGLALSYNEQFF. As DNA, the CDR3 is TGTGCCACCGATACAGGACTAGCGTTGTCCTACAATGAGCAGTTCTTC.

The chain links TRBV18 to TRBJ2-2, with a tentative D call TRBD1 (5 bases). The CDR3 contains 15 residues. The ends were cut back, 4 bases at V and 4 bases at J, with 13 bases in the middle. Per germline, CDR1 KGHSH and CDR2 LQKENI. CDR3 bases: TGTGCCAGCTCACGGGTTCAGGGAACCACCGGGGAGCTGTTTTTT. Amino acids: CASSRVQGTTGELFF.

A single count supports this clonotype. The chain recombines TRBV3-1 with TRBJ2-7; no firm D call. The tail of the sequence fits TRBJ2-5 better, so the J call may be wrong. This CDR3 comprises 16 residues. The V gene's germline CDR1 is LGHDT and CDR2 YNNKEL (reference sequence). CDR3 nucleotides: TGTGCCAGCAGCCAAAGGTTGCTGTCCGTGGGGGAGACCCAGTACTTC. Amino acid sequence: CASSQRLLSVGETQYF.

The chain couples TRBV12-3 or TRBV12-4 to TRBJ2-4; TRBD2 is a possible D gene (5 bases). The CDR3 contains 13 residues. V was cut by 6 bases and J by 4 bases, with 10 bases left in between. The CDR3 sequence is CASSSGVKNIQYF. DNA of the CDR3: TGTGCCAGCAGCTCCGGGGTTAAAAACATTCAGTACTTC.

The rearrangement uses TRBV6-1 and TRBJ2-5; the D gene could be TRBD1 or TRBD2 (5 bases each). Germline V gene sequence: CDR1 MNHNS, CDR2 SASEGT. The CDR3 is 16 amino acids. Trimming stripped 8 bases from V and 4 bases from J, with 23 bases between. The CDR3 region has the DNA TGTGCCAGCCTAACCAGGGTTTTTGGGGCGGGAGAGACCCAGTACTTC. The encoded protein is CASLTRVFGAGETQYF.

This sequence joins TRBV7-9 and TRBJ2-4, with 8 bases matching TRBD2. The J call may not be correct, given that the DNA end is closer to TRBJ2-7. The CDR3 sequence is 14 residues long. The germline CDR1 and CDR2 sequences are SEHNR and FQNEAQ (reference sequence). CDR3 nucleotide sequence: TGTGCCAGCAGCCCCGGGGATAGCGGGAACGAGCAGTACTTC. This encodes CASSPGDSGNEQYF.

J is TRBJ1-5 and V is TRBV18; TRBD1 is a possible D gene (6 bases). The V gene's germline CDR1 is KGHSH and CDR2 LQKENI. V lost 5 bases and J lost 6, with 17 bases in between. CDR3 length: 15 residues. CDR3 residues: CASSYTGNFIQPQHF. CDR3 DNA: TGTGCCAGCTCATATACAGGGAACTTTATTCAGCCCCAGCATTTT.

This clonotype appeared a few times. The chain links TRBV12-3 or TRBV12-4 to TRBJ1-2; TRBD1 matches 7 bases. The CDR3 runs 14 residues. The J segment lost 7 bases and the V segment lost 3 bases, leaving 8 bases of the junction unmatched. This CDR3 is CASSFTGAAGGYTF. The CDR3 region has the DNA TGTGCCAGCAGTTTTACAGGGGCCGCCGGTGGCTACACCTTC.

CDR3: CASSLDGGTQYF. The CDR3 region has the DNA TGTGCCAGCAGCTTGGACGGTGGGACGCAGTATTTT. The chain has TRBV11-3 and TRBJ2-3, with D uncertain. The CDR3 sequence is 12 residues long. Germline values: CDR1 SGHNT, CDR2 YENEEA. Trimming took 3 bases from V and 9 from J, leaving 10 bases between them.

This clonotype has more than one count but fewer than ten. The chain employs TRBV29-1 and TRBJ2-1, with D maybe TRBD1 (6 bases). The CDR3 loop spans 12 amino acids. Germline CDR1 and CDR2: SQVTM and ANQGSEA. Deletions cut 6 bases from V and 7 bases from J, with 13 bases between. In nucleotides, the CDR3 is TGCAGCGTGGACAGTTCCGGAAATGAGCAGTTCTTC. Encoded protein: CSVDSSGNEQFF.

The chain has TRBV20-1 and TRBJ2-3, with D perhaps matching TRBD1 or TRBD2 (5 bases each). This CDR3 is 14 amino acids long. Germline assignment: CDR1 DFQATT and CDR2 SNEGSKA (reference sequence). The V end was cut by 6 bases, the J end by 2 bases, with 15 bases between. The DNA for the CDR3 is TGCAGTGCCCCGCCGGGGCCGACCACAGATACGCAGTATTTT. Translating it yields CSAPPGPTTDTQYF.

The chain is built from TRBV12-5 and TRBJ2-1; D may be TRBD2 (5 bases). The CDR3 extends over 13 amino acids. Per the germline V gene, CDR1 is LGHNT and CDR2 is FRNRAP. The germline V and J ends were trimmed by 5 bases and 10 bases, with 15 bases remaining between them. The CDR3 DNA sequence: TGTGCTAGTGGTCCGGCGGGCCGACGGGAGCAGTTCTTC. This codes for CASGPAGRREQFF.

The V call is TRBV29-1, the J call TRBJ2-5; D perhaps matches TRBD1 (5 bases). The DNA end is a closer match to TRBJ2-7, so the J assignment may be wrong. The V gene's germline CDR1 is SQVTM and CDR2 ANQGSEA. The CDR3 length is 15 residues. The CDR3 protein is CSVEAGNPGAYEQYF. In DNA, the CDR3 is TGCAGCGTTGAAGCTGGGAATCCTGGGGCGTACGAGCAGTACTTC.

CDR3 region: CASSVEREGGSNEQFF. The CDR3, as DNA: TGTGCCAGCAGCGTCGAAAGGGAGGGGGGGAGCAATGAGCAGTTCTTC. This chain joins TRBV9 and TRBJ2-1; a possible D gene is TRBD2 (7 bases). Germline loops: CDR1 SGDLS, CDR2 YYNGEE. The CDR3 sequence is 16 residues long. V was cut by 2 bases and J by 6 bases, with 18 bases left in between.

The J gene is TRBJ2-7, the V gene TRBV20-1; the match to TRBD2 covers 7 bases. This CDR3 spans 14 amino acids. Per germline, CDR1 DFQATT and CDR2 SNEGSKA (reference sequence). Trimming cost V 4 bases and J 3 bases; bases outside gene matches: 9. The CDR3 loop is CSAIGTGGLYEQYF. The CDR3 coding sequence is TGCAGTGCTATTGGGACGGGAGGTCTCTACGAGCAGTACTTC.

This clonotype turned up a few times. The V gene is TRBV20-1, the J gene TRBJ1-1, with a weak D call TRBD1 (5 bases). Trimming shortened V by 1 base and J by 6 bases, and 9 bases separated the two germline ends. From germline, CDR1 is DFQATT and CDR2 SNEGSKA (reference sequence). CDR3 size: 12 residues. The CDR3 sequence: CSARGRGAEAFF. Written as DNA, the CDR3 is TGCAGTGCTAGAGGACGGGGGGCTGAAGCTTTCTTT.

The chain uses TRBV3-1 and TRBJ2-1, with D unresolved. V was shortened by 3 bases and J by 7 bases, with 7 bases between the two germline ends. CDR1 is LGHDT and CDR2 is YNNKEL in the germline V gene (reference sequence). This CDR3 comprises 12 residues. The CDR3 loop reads CASSHNPNEQFF. Written as DNA, the CDR3 is TGTGCCAGCAGCCACAATCCAAATGAGCAGTTCTTC.

This clonotype was observed a few times. The V gene is TRBV24-1, the J gene TRBJ2-5; no definite D call. V lost 4 bases to trimming and J lost 0 bases, with 14 bases between them. The CDR3 spans 16 residues. CDR1 and CDR2 from the germline V gene are KGHDR and SFDVKD. The CDR3 here is CATSETKGNHQETQYF. The CDR3 DNA is TGTGCCACCAGTGAAACTAAAGGGAACCACCAAGAGACCCAGTACTTC.